The 2 T cell receptor beta chains presented below share a single source sample, sequenced in a study of blood T cell repertoires in COVID-19 (dated by TCRdb to the early 2020s). Libraries came from the immunoSEQ multiplex PCR assay. TCRdb took this table from immuneACCESS and kept in-frame rearrangements with V and J called. Such tables lack part of the clones; where checked against another copy, unresolved V genes explain under half of the gap, and the rest is unexplained. Within this sample are 110,000 to 150,000 clones, with less than 85% of them counted one time only. Jointly, the top ten make up under 2% of the sample. The source material was PBMCs or T cells enriched from blood (not recorded which). The receptors here all came from a woman under 30 who had been exposed to COVID-19.

The CDR3, as DNA: TGCAGCGTGAAAAGGGCGGGAGGGTACAATGAGCAGTTCTTC. It is translated as CSVKRAGGYNEQFF. The rearrangement links TRBV29-1 to TRBJ2-1, with 9 bases identical to TRBD2. The V gene end was trimmed by 6 bases and the J gene end by 4 bases; junction bases not matched to a gene: 7. CDR1 and CDR2 (germline): SQVTM, ANQGSEA. The CDR3 consists of 14 residues.

This clone was found a few times. CDR3 protein: CAWREQGETEAFF. CDR3 coding DNA: TGTGCCTGGCGGGAACAGGGCGAAACTGAAGCTTTCTTT. V gene TRBV30 combines with J gene TRBJ1-1, with D tentatively TRBD1 (6 bases). V lost 5 bases, J lost 5 bases, and 15 bases lay in between. Germline assignment: CDR1 GTSNPN and CDR2 SVGIG (reference sequence). The CDR3 totals 13 residues.